This T cell receptor (beta chain) was captured in a study of T cells after yellow fever vaccination. CDR1 DFQATT and CDR2 SNEGSKA come from the germline V gene (reference sequence). This CDR3 contains 10 residues. V gave up 3 bases and J gave up 9 bases, with 9 bases separating them. This clonotype was detected ten times or more. TCRdb independently ran MiXCR on the 5' RACE reads; one entry per CDR3 protein. The sample lists 400,000 or so distinct CDR3 sequences; approximately 5.7% were seen once. The sequencing used PBMCs, collected 5 days after the yellow fever booster vaccination. The sequence was collected from a man aged 30-40 years who received the YFV17D yellow fever vaccine. The V gene is TRBV20-1, the J gene TRBJ2-7; D unresolved. CDR3 DNA: TGCAGTGCTAGTATAGTTTCGCAGTACTTC. The encoded protein is CSASIVSQYF.